The TCR beta chain described here comes from a study of T cells after yellow fever vaccination. Synthesis of TCR cDNA relied on 5'RACE template switching, which attached a universal primer site and UMIs. From the 5' RACE reads, TCRdb called clonotypes with MiXCR, one entry per CDR3 protein. The table records under 700,000 distinct CDR3 sequences, around 17% of them present only once. Germline lookup yields CDR1 SGHDT and CDR2 YYEEEE. The CDR3 totals 15 residues. Trimming took 0 bases from V and 7 from J; bases not matched to a gene: 4. This clonotype appeared a few times. The antigen is unknown. Findings and limits, study-wide: Primary-vaccination clones mostly resurfaced post-booster (roughly 97% CD4, approximately 89% CD8). Repertoires sorted by FACS could include abundant clonotypes that are contaminants from the bulk population.

The sequence came from a man aged 18 to 30 who received the YFV17D yellow fever vaccine. The chain has TRBV5-6 and TRBJ1-2; TRBD1 aligns across 12 bases. The sample consisted of PBMCs, taken 4 to 6 days after the first yellow fever vaccination. For the CDR3, the DNA is TGTGCCAGCAGCTTGGCCGGGGGACAGGGGGCTGGCTACACCTTC. Residues: CASSLAGGQGAGYTF.